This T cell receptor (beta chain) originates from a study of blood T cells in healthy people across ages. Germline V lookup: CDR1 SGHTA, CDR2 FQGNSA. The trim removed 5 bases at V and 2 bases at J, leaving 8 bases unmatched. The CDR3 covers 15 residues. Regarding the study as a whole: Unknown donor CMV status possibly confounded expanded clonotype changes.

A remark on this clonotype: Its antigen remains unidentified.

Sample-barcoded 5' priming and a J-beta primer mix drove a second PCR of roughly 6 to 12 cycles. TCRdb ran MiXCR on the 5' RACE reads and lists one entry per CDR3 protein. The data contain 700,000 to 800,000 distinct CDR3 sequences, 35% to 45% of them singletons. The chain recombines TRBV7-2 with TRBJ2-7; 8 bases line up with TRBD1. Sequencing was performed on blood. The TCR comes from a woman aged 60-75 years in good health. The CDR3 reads CASSTGQGLAYEQYF. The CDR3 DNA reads TGTGCCAGCAGCACCGGACAGGGCTTGGCCTACGAGCAGTACTTC.